The rows below give T cell receptor beta chains drawn from one sample of a study of vaccination and CD4 T cells after COVID-19. A single record per CDR3 protein comes from TCRdb applying MiXCR to the PCR reads. The sample holds more than 12,000 distinct CDR3 sequences; over 30% are singletons and the top ten take 15% to 20%. Their antigens are not known. Sequenced: cultured CD4+ T cells from blood. Every receptor here comes from a human donor with COVID-19. Each CDR3 is given with its conserved first and last residue. A D gene is named only where the DNA matches it firmly. Size values are once, few and many counts, or a class for expanded clones, and some rows have none.

v_gene: TRBV6-5
d_gene: .
j_gene: TRBJ2-5
abundance: few
CDR3aa: CASSSGATQYF
CDR3nt: TGTGCCAGCAGTTCCGGGGCGACCCAGTACTTC

v_gene: TRBV7-2
d_gene: TRBD1
j_gene: TRBJ1-6
abundance: few
CDR3aa: CASSLGQGGSPLHF
CDR3nt: TGTGCCAGCAGCTTAGGACAGGGAGGTTCACCCCTCCACTTT

v_gene: TRBV11-2
d_gene: TRBD1
j_gene: TRBJ1-1
abundance: few
CDR3aa: CASSQGQANTEAFF
CDR3nt: TGTGCCAGCAGCCAGGGACAGGCAAACACTGAAGCTTTCTTT

v_gene: TRBV2
d_gene: TRBD1
j_gene: TRBJ2-2
abundance: .
CDR3aa: CASRPRDRAGGELFF
CDR3nt: TGTGCCAGCAGACCTCGGGACAGGGCGGGCGGGGAGCTGTTTTTT

v_gene: TRBV30
d_gene: TRBD1
j_gene: TRBJ1-2
abundance: .
CDR3aa: CAWGIVTGGWDYGYTF
CDR3nt: TGTGCCTGGGGGATTGTGACAGGGGGCTGGGACTATGGCTACACCTTC

v_gene: TRBV19
d_gene: TRBD1
j_gene: TRBJ1-6
abundance: .
CDR3aa: CASSVTGAVNSPLHF
CDR3nt: TGTGCCAGTAGTGTAACAGGGGCAGTGAATTCACCCCTCCACTTT

v_gene: TRBV29-1
d_gene: .
j_gene: TRBJ1-1
abundance: .
CDR3aa: CSVDETVLNTEAFF
CDR3nt: TGCAGCGTCGATGAGACAGTGCTGAACACTGAAGCTTTCTTT

v_gene: TRBV29-1
d_gene: .
j_gene: TRBJ1-1
abundance: .
CDR3aa: CSVEILNTEAFF
CDR3nt: TGCAGCGTTGAAATTTTGAACACTGAAGCTTTCTTT

v_gene: TRBV27
d_gene: .
j_gene: TRBJ2-5
abundance: .
CDR3aa: CASSSRDGRTQETQYF
CDR3nt: TGTGCCAGCAGTTCGAGGGACGGCCGAACCCAAGAGACCCAGTACTTC

v_gene: TRBV18
d_gene: .
j_gene: TRBJ1-5
abundance: .
CDR3aa: CASSSTAVEPQHF
CDR3nt: TGTGCCAGCTCATCGACAGCGGTGGAGCCCCAGCATTTT

v_gene: TRBV6-1
d_gene: TRBD1
j_gene: TRBJ1-5
abundance: few
CDR3aa: CASSPGTGTQPQHF
CDR3nt: TGTGCCAGCAGCCCAGGGACAGGGACTCAGCCCCAGCATTTT

v_gene: TRBV6-2/TRBV6-3
d_gene: .
j_gene: TRBJ1-3
abundance: .
CDR3aa: CASSAHRDSGNTIYF
CDR3nt: TGTGCCAGCAGCGCCCACAGGGACTCTGGAAACACCATATATTTT

v_gene: TRBV10-2
d_gene: TRBD1
j_gene: TRBJ2-1
abundance: few
CDR3aa: CASSEGQGLYNEQFF
CDR3nt: TGCGCCAGCAGTGAGGGACAGGGGCTCTACAATGAGCAGTTCTTC

v_gene: TRBV5-1
d_gene: TRBD1
j_gene: TRBJ1-1
abundance: .
CDR3aa: CASSSTGTGTTEAFF
CDR3nt: TGCGCCAGCAGCTCTACGGGGACAGGAACAACTGAAGCTTTCTTT

v_gene: TRBV5-1
d_gene: TRBD1
j_gene: TRBJ1-1
abundance: .
CDR3aa: CASSLDDRVAEAFF
CDR3nt: TGCGCCAGCAGCTTGGACGACAGGGTGGCTGAAGCTTTCTTT

v_gene: TRBV20-1
d_gene: .
j_gene: TRBJ2-2
abundance: few
CDR3aa: CSASLRGRGGELFF
CDR3nt: TGCAGTGCTAGTCTGCGGGGGCGGGGCGGGGAGCTGTTTTTT

v_gene: TRBV27
d_gene: TRBD2
j_gene: TRBJ2-7
abundance: .
CDR3aa: CASSLPGGYEQYF
CDR3nt: TGTGCCAGCAGTTTACCCGGGGGGTACGAGCAGTACTTC

v_gene: TRBV30
d_gene: .
j_gene: TRBJ1-6
abundance: .
CDR3aa: CAWGSRAYSSPLHF
CDR3nt: TGTGCCTGGGGGTCCCGGGCTTATAGTTCACCCCTCCACTTT

v_gene: TRBV7-2
d_gene: .
j_gene: TRBJ1-1
abundance: .
CDR3aa: CASSPQAGVNTEAFF
CDR3nt: TGTGCCAGCAGCCCTCAAGCAGGGGTGAACACTGAAGCTTTCTTT